Each of the 6 T cell receptor beta chains below was sequenced from the same sample in a study of shared clonotypes between healthy human individuals. Data came from immunoSEQ multiplex PCR; TCRdb stores just in-frame clones and leaves some out. The data hold around 1.4 million clones, with roughly 98.5% observed a single time. Sequences were obtained from naive CD4+ T cells sorted from blood. The subset: CD45RA+ positively selected. The origin of the receptors is a man between 25 and 39 years old in good health.

V and J are TRBV30 and TRBJ2-5, with a possible D match to TRBD1 (5 bases). Trimming removed 5 bases from V and 5 bases from J, with 15 bases in between. Germline V gene lookup returns CDR1 GTSNPN and CDR2 SVGIG (reference sequence). The CDR3 is made up of 13 amino acids. This CDR3 reads CAWAGLSWETQYF. The CDR3, as DNA: TGTGCCTGGGCAGGGTTAAGTTGGGAGACCCAGTACTTC.

The V gene is TRBV6-1, the J gene TRBJ1-2; tentative D call: TRBD1 (5 bases). Germline values: CDR1 MNHNS, CDR2 SASEGT. This CDR3 is built from 14 residues. Trimming took 6 bases from V and 4 from J, leaving 15 bases between them. This CDR3 is CASRRTRLGYGYTF. DNA for the CDR3: TGTGCCAGCAGACGGACACGCCTGGGCTATGGCTACACCTTC.

The rearrangement joins TRBV6-1 to TRBJ1-5, with unresolved D. Germline CDR1 is MNHNS and CDR2 is SASEGT. V was clipped by 1 base and J by 2 bases, with 9 bases between them. CDR3 size: 15 residues. CDR3 bases: TGTGCCAGCAGTGAAGAACGGTCGGGCAATCAGCCCCAGCATTTT. Residues: CASSEERSGNQPQHF.

The rearrangement uses TRBV19 and TRBJ2-5; D may be TRBD1 or TRBD2 (6 bases each). The V end lost 6 bases, the J end lost 5 bases, and 16 bases lay between the germline ends. The CDR3 spans 14 residues. CDR1 and CDR2 (germline): LNHDA, SQIVND (reference sequence). The CDR3 DNA is TGTGCCAGTAGCTCCGCGAGGGGGAGGGAGACCCAGTACTTC. Translating it yields CASSSARGRETQYF.

V gene TRBV6-6 combines with J gene TRBJ1-5; TRBD1 aligns across 11 bases. The CDR3 totals 16 residues. Germline V lookup: CDR1 MNHNY, CDR2 SVGAGI (reference sequence). With V trimmed by 5 bases and J by 2 bases, 5 bases remained unmatched. DNA for the CDR3: TGTGCCAGCAGTCGAGGGACAGGGGGTGGCAATCAGCCCCAGCATTTT. Translating gives CASSRGTGGGNQPQHF.

The chain links TRBV28 to TRBJ2-7; possibly TRBD1 or TRBD2 for D (5 bases each). The CDR3 sequence is 16 residues long. V shed 7 bases and J shed 0 bases, with 19 bases lying between them. Germline assignment: CDR1 MDHEN and CDR2 SYDVKM. CDR3 DNA: TGTGCCAGCAATACGAGCGGAAGGGGAAGCTCCTACGAGCAGTACTTC. It codes for CASNTSGRGSSYEQYF.